The clone carrying this TCR beta chain has at least ten counts. The target antigen is unknown. This specimen comes from a study of human T cells and chemical hapten exposure. Study-level points and caveats: The number of TCRs over 1 in 1000 frequency stayed unchanged after DPC.

Time point reported: healthy volunteer bleed at 2 weeks. Someone pulled total RNA out of unfractionated whole blood. Separate cDNA molecules received unique molecular identifiers, which the library attached to them. Methods used by the authors: Across samples, TCR counts had a median of about 92,000 and ranged from about 20,000 to 750,000. MiXCR, applied by TCRdb to the RACE reads, yields one record per CDR3 protein. For this entry, the V and J calls and clone size follow TCRdb and not the study's own pipeline. The data show some 45,000 distinct CDR3 sequences, about 4.1% seen once. V was trimmed by 3 bases and J by 3 bases, leaving 12 bases between them. The germline V gene encodes CDR1 MNHNS and CDR2 SASEGT. This CDR3 contains 14 residues.

The clonotype comes from a human donor in good health. Some clones in this sample may be carry-over from other donors' samples. Specimen: whole blood. This rearrangement joins TRBV6-1 to TRBJ2-7; D remains unclear. CDR3 nucleotide sequence: TGTGCCAGCAGTGAGGCAGTAGACGGCTACGAGCAGTACTTC. It codes for CASSEAVDGYEQYF.